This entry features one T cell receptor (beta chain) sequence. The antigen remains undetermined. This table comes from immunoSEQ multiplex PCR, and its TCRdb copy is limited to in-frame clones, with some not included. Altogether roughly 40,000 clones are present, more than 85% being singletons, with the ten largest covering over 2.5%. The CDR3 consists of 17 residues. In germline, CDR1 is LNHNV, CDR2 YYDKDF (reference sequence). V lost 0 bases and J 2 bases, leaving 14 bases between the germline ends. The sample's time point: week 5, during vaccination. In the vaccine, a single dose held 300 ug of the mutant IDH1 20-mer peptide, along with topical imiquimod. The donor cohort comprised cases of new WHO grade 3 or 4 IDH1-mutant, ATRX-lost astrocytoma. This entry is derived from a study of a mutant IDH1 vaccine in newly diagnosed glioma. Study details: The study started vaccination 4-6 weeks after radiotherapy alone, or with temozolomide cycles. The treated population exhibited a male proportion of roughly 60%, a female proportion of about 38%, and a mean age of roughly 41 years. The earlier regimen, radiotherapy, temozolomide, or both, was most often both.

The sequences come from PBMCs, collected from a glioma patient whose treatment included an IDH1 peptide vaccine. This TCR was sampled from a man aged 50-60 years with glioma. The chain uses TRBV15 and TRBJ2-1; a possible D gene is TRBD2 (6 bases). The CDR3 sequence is CATSRDFRESAYNEQFF. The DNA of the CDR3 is TGTGCCACCAGCAGAGATTTCCGGGAGTCGGCCTACAATGAGCAGTTCTTC. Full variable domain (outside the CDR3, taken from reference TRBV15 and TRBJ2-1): DAMVIQNPRYQVTQFGKPVTLSCSQTLNHNVMYWYQQKSSQAPKLLFHYYDKDFNNEADTPDNFQSRRPNTSFCFLDIRSPGLGDTAMYLCATSRDFRESAYNEQFFGPGTRLTVL.